One T cell receptor beta chain is described in this entry. Its specificity is not known. Specified time point: week 23, last vaccination. Doses consisted of 300 ug of mutant IDH1 20-mer peptide each, paired with topical imiquimod. These data belong to a study of a mutant IDH1 vaccine in newly diagnosed glioma. Sequencing was performed with immunoSEQ multiplex PCR; in TCRdb, only in-frame clones are kept and a portion is missing. The data contain around 11,000 clones, approximately 88% of them singletons. Germline CDR1 reads ENHRY; CDR2 reads SYGVKD. V was trimmed by 0 bases and J by 8 bases, leaving 13 bases between them. The CDR3 runs 14 residues.

The sequence came from a woman between 40 and 55 years old with glioma. Some clones in this sample may be carry-over from other donors' samples. The V call is TRBV10-3, the J call TRBJ1-2; D might be TRBD1 (6 bases). Sequences were derived from PBMCs, sampled from a glioma patient whose treatment included an IDH1 peptide vaccine. The CDR3 reads CAISESGAGEGYTF. CDR3 nucleotide sequence: TGTGCCATCAGTGAGTCAGGCGCAGGGGAAGGCTACACCTTC.